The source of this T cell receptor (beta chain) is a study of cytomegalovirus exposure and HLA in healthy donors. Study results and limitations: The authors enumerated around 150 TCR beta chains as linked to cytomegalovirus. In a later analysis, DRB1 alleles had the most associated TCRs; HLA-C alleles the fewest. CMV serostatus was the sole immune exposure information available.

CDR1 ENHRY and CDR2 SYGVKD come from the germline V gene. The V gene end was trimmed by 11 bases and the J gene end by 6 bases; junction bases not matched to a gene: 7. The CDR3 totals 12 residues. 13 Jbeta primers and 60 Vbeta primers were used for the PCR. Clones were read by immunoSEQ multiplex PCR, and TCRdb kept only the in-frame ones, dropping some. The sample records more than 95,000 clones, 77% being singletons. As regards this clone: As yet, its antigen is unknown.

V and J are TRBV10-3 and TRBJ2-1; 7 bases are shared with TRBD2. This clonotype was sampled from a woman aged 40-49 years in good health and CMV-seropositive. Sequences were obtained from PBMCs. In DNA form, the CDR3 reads TGTGCCTCCCGGGAGGAGGGCAATGAGCAGTTCTTC. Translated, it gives CASREEGNEQFF.